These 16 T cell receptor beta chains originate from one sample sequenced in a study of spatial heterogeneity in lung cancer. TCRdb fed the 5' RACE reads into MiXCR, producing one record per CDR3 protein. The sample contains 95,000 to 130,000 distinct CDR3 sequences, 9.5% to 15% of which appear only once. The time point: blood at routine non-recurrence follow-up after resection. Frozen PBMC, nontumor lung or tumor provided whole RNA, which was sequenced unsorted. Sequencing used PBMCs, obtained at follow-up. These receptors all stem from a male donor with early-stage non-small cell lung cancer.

The CDR3: CAWSVTGFNQPQHF. Here the CDR3 DNA reads TGTGCCTGGAGTGTAACGGGCTTCAATCAGCCCCAGCATTTT. The chain employs TRBV30 and TRBJ1-5; D gene ambiguous. The CDR3 is 14 amino acids. Trimming took off 0 bases at V and 3 bases at J, with 9 bases between the two ends. Germline V gene sequence: CDR1 GTSNPN, CDR2 SVGIG (reference sequence).

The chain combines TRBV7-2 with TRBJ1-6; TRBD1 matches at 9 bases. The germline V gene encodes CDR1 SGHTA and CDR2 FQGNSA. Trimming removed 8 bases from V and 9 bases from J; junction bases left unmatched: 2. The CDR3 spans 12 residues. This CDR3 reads CASGTGSSPLHF. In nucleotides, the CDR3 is TGTGCCAGCGGGACAGGGAGTTCACCCCTCCACTTT.

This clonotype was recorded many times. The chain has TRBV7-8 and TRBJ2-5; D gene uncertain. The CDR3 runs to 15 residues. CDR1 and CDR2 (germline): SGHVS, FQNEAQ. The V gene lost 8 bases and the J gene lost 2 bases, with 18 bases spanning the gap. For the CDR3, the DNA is TGTGCCAGCGTCCATCCGGGCAGGAGACAAGAGACCCAGTACTTC. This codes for CASVHPGRRQETQYF.

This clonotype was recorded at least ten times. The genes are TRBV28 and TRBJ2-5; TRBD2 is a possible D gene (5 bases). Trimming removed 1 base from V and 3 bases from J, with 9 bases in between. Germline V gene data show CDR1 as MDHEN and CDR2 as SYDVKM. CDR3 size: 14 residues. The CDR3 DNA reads TGTGCCAGCAGTTTATACCGGGGAGAAGAGACCCAGTACTTC. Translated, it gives CASSLYRGEETQYF.

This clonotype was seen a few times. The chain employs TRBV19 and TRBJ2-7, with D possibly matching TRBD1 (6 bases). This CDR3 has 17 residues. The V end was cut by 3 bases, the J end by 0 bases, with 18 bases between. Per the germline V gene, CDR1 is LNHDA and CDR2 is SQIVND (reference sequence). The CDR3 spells CASSMRGTGLSSYEQYF. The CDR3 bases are TGTGCCAGTAGTATGAGGGGGACGGGCCTTAGCTCCTACGAGCAGTACTTC. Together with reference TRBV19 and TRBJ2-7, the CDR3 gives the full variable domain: DGGITQSPKYLFRKEGQNVTLSCEQNLNHDAMYWYRQDPGQGLRLIYYSQIVNDFQKGDIAEGYSVSREKKESFPLTVTSAQKNPTAFYLCASSMRGTGLSSYEQYFGPGTRLTVT.

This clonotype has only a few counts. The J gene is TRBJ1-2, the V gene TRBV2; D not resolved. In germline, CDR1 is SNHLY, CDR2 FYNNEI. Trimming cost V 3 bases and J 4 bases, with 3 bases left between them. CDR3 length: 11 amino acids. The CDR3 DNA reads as TGTGCCAGCAGTGACACCTATGGCTACACCTTC. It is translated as CASSDTYGYTF.

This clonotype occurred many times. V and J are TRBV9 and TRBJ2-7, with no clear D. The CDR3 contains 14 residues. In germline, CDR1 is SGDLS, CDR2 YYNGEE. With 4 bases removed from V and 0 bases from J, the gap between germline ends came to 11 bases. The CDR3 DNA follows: TGTGCCAGCAGCCTTTCCACCGACTCCTACGAGCAGTACTTC. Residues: CASSLSTDSYEQYF. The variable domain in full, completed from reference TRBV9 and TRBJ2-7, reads DSGVTQTPKHLITATGQRVTLRCSPRSGDLSVYWYQQSLDQGLQFLIQYYNGEERAKGNILERFSAQQFPDLHSELNLSSLELGDSALYFCASSLSTDSYEQYFGPGTRLTVT.

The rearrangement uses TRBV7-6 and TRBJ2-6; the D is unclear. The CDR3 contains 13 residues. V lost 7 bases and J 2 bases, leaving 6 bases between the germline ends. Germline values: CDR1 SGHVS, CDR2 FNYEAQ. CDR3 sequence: CASTPAGANVLTF. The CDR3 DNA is TGTGCCAGCACCCCAGCTGGGGCCAACGTCCTGACTTTC.

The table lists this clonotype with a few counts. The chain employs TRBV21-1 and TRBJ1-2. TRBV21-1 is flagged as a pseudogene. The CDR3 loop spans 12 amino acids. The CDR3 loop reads CASTGHLIGYTF. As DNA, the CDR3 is TGTGCCAGCACTGGCCACCTTATTGGCTACACCTTC.

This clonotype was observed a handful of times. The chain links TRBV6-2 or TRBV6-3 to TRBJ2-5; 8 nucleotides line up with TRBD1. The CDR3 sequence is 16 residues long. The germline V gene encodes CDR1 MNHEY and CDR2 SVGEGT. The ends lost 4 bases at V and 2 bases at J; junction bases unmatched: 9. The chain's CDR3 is CASSSPLDRAQETQYF. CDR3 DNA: TGTGCCAGCAGTTCCCCCTTGGACAGGGCGCAAGAGACCCAGTACTTC.

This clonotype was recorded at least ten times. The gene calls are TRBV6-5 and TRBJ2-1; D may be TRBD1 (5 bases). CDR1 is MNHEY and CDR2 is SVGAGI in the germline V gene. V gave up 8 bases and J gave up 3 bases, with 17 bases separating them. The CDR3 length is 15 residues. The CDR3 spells CASSKAGSFYNEQFF. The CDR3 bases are TGTGCCAGCTCAAAGGCAGGGTCCTTCTACAATGAGCAGTTCTTC.

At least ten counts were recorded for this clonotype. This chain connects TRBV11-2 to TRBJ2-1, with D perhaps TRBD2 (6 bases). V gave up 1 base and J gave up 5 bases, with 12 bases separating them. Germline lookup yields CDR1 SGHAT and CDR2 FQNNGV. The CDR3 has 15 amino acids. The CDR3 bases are TGTGCCAGCAGCTTAGGGGGACTTTCCAACAATGAGCAGTTCTTC. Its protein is CASSLGGLSNNEQFF.

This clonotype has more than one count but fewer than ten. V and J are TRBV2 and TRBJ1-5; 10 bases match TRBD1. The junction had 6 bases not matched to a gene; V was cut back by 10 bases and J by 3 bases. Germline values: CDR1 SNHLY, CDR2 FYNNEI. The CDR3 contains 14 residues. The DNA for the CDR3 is TGTGCCACCGCGGGACAGGGGAACAATCAGCCCCAGCATTTT. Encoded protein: CATAGQGNNQPQHF.

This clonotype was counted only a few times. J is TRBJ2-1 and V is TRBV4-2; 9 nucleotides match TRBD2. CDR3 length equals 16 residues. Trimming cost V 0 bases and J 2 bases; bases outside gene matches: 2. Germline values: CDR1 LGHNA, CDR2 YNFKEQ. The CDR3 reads CASSQEAGGPYNEQFF. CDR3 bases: TGTGCCAGCAGCCAAGAAGCGGGGGGACCCTACAATGAGCAGTTCTTC.

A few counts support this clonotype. The CDR3 coding sequence is TGTGCCAGCAGCTCGCCTTTGACAGGATTGAACACTGAAGCTTTCTTT. Protein: CASSSPLTGLNTEAFF. V and J are TRBV4-2 and TRBJ1-1, with a weak D call TRBD1 (6 bases). CDR1 is LGHNA and CDR2 is YNFKEQ in the germline V gene. There are 16 residues in the CDR3. Trimming shortened V by 5 bases and J by 0 bases, and 16 bases separated the two germline ends.

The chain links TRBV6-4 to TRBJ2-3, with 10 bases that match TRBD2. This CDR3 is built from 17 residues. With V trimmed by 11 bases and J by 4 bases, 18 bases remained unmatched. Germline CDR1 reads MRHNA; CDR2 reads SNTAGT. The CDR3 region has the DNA TGTGCCCGAAAAGCAATACCAGCGGGGGGGCCCGCAGATACGCAGTATTTT. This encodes CARKAIPAGGPADTQYF.